The sequence of this T cell receptor beta chain was determined in a study of cytomegalovirus exposure and HLA in healthy donors. The PCR made use of 60 Vbeta and 13 Jbeta primers. The method was immunoSEQ multiplex PCR; TCRdb's version includes in-frame clones alone and lacks a portion of them. The table includes hundreds of thousands of clones, approximately 81% detected once. A word on this clone: The antigen is not known.

Germline assignment: CDR1 SGHAT and CDR2 FQNNGV. The CDR3 consists of 16 residues. V lost 3 bases and J lost 0; bases outside the gene matches: 7. Findings and limits, study-wide: A few V segments could not be told apart, such as TRBV6-2 and TRBV6-3, and were left out. Later work associated 16,951 TCR beta sequences with HLA alleles at 0.05 false discovery rate.

The chain recombines TRBV11-2 with TRBJ2-7, with 8 bases lining up with TRBD2. Source material: PBMCs. The receptor's source is a girl aged 2 to 9 in good health and CMV-seronegative. CDR3 in amino acids: CASSLGTGRASYEQYF. The CDR3 region has the DNA TGTGCCAGCAGCTTGGGGACCGGGAGGGCCTCCTACGAGCAGTACTTC.